The 22 T cell receptor beta chains below all came from one sample that was sequenced in a study of T cell repertoires and HLA-DP antigens. Their cognate antigens are unknown. Sequencing was performed with immunoSEQ multiplex PCR; in TCRdb, only in-frame clones are kept and a portion is missing. The sample shows approximately 90,000 clones, more than 75% of them seen only once. The sample taken for sequencing was CD4+ T cells from PBMCs. The origin of the receptors is a man aged 45-65 years in good health and CMV-seronegative.

V and J are TRBV7-2 and TRBJ2-5, with TRBD1 matching over 7 bases. The V segment lost 4 bases and the J segment 1 base; nucleotides outside the gene matches: 6. This CDR3 contains 15 residues. Germline loops: CDR1 SGHTA, CDR2 FQGNSA. CDR3 protein: CASSYGQDFQETQYF. In DNA form, the CDR3 reads TGTGCCAGCAGCTACGGACAGGATTTCCAAGAGACCCAGTACTTC.

The rearrangement joins TRBV5-1 to TRBJ2-1; 9 bases fit TRBD1. Germline CDR1 SGHRS, CDR2 YFSETQ. The CDR3 is 15 amino acids. V was clipped by 4 bases and J by 4 bases; unmatched bases: 6. CDR3 in amino acids: CASSRTGASYNEQFF. CDR3 bases: TGCGCCAGCAGCCGGACAGGGGCCAGTTACAATGAGCAGTTCTTC.

The chain links TRBV19 to TRBJ2-1, with 10 bases lining up with TRBD1. The CDR3 is made up of 15 amino acids. Germline V gene data show CDR1 as LNHDA and CDR2 as SQIVND (reference sequence). V was pared by 7 bases and J by 7 bases, with 10 bases of the junction left unmatched. The CDR3 bases are TGTGCCAGTATCATGGGGGACAGGGGTTCGAATGAGCAGTTCTTC. Translation gives CASIMGDRGSNEQFF.

The chain joins TRBV7-2 to TRBJ2-1, with TRBD2 matching 14 bases. The CDR3 is made up of 18 amino acids. CDR1 and CDR2 from the germline V gene are SGHTA and FQGNSA. Trimming at V came to 1 base and at J to 6 bases, leaving 8 bases not matched to a gene. The CDR3 nucleotides read TGTGCCAGCAGCTTAGGGGGGACTAGCGGGAGTAGGAGCAATGAGCAGTTCTTC. This gives the protein CASSLGGTSGSRSNEQFF. The complete variable domain, with remaining parts taken from reference TRBV7-2 and TRBJ2-1, reads GAGVSQSPSNKVTEKGKDVELRCDPISGHTALYWYRQSLGQGLEFLIYFQGNSAPDKSGLPSDRFSAERTGGSVSTLTIQRTQQEDSAVYLCASSLGGTSGSRSNEQFFGPGTRLTVL.

This chain uses TRBV7-2 with TRBJ2-2; D remains unclear. The germline V gene has CDR1 SGHTA and CDR2 FQGNSA. Trimming took off 6 bases at V and 4 bases at J, with 3 bases between the two ends. This CDR3 is 11 amino acids long. The DNA for the CDR3 is TGTGCCAGCAGATTCACCGGGGAGCTGTTTTTT. Translation: CASRFTGELFF.

The V call is TRBV4-3, the J call TRBJ1-5; possible D gene TRBD1, 6 bases. The germline gives CDR1 LGHNA, CDR2 YSLEER. The CDR3 sequence is 14 residues long. The ends were cut back, 3 bases at V and 0 bases at J, with 6 bases in the middle. CDR3 bases: TGCGCCAGCAGCCAGGGACATAGCAATCAGCCCCAGCATTTT. Amino acid sequence: CASSQGHSNQPQHF.

This chain uses TRBV5-1 with TRBJ2-7; TRBD2 agrees at 10 bases. Germline V gene data show CDR1 as SGHRS and CDR2 as YFSETQ. The V gene end was trimmed by 2 bases and the J gene end by 4 bases; junction bases not matched to a gene: 3. This CDR3 is built from 14 residues. DNA for the CDR3: TGCGCCAGCAGCTTTGGGACTAGCGCGTACGAGCAGTACTTC. This sequence encodes CASSFGTSAYEQYF.

CDR3 in amino acids: CASSLMLLNYGYTF. The CDR3, as DNA: TGTGCCAGCAGCTTGATGTTGCTTAACTATGGCTACACCTTC. The J gene is TRBJ1-2, the V gene TRBV5-6; D is uncertain. The length of the CDR3 is 14 residues. Germline CDR1 and CDR2: SGHDT and YYEEEE. V lost 1 base, J lost 1 base, and 8 bases lay in between.

The rearrangement links TRBV7-2 to TRBJ2-1; D unclear. V lost 5 bases, J lost 5 bases, and 19 bases lay in between. The CDR3 length is 16 residues. Looked up from germline, CDR1 is SGHTA and CDR2 is FQGNSA. The CDR3 sequence is CASSLWAVRADNEQFF. The CDR3 DNA reads TGTGCCAGCAGCCTTTGGGCAGTGCGAGCCGACAATGAGCAGTTCTTC.

The chain is built from TRBV2 and TRBJ2-2; D gene unclear. Trimming pared 4 bases from V and 0 bases from J, leaving 9 bases between. Germline assignment: CDR1 SNHLY and CDR2 FYNNEI. The CDR3 runs 15 residues. CDR3 protein: CASSVGRANTGELFF. CDR3 nucleotides: TGTGCCAGCAGTGTCGGCCGAGCGAACACCGGGGAGCTGTTTTTT.

The J gene is TRBJ2-3, the V gene TRBV19; D tentatively fits TRBD1 or TRBD2 (5 bases each). This CDR3 spans 15 amino acids. V shed 8 bases and J shed 1 base, with 16 bases lying between them. Germline CDR1 LNHDA, CDR2 SQIVND (reference sequence). The CDR3, as DNA: TGTGCCAGTCGTTTTGGGACGGACCGCACAGATACGCAGTATTTT. Translating it yields CASRFGTDRTDTQYF. The whole variable domain, remainder taken from reference TRBV19 and TRBJ2-3, is DGGITQSPKYLFRKEGQNVTLSCEQNLNHDAMYWYRQDPGQGLRLIYYSQIVNDFQKGDIAEGYSVSREKKESFPLTVTSAQKNPTAFYLCASRFGTDRTDTQYFGPGTRLTVL.

The chain joins TRBV2 to TRBJ2-7, with TRBD1 matching 10 bases. Germline lookup yields CDR1 SNHLY and CDR2 FYNNEI. The CDR3 is made up of 14 amino acids. J lost 9 bases, V lost 4 bases, and 9 bases had no gene match. CDR3 sequence: CASSVSGTGEWQYF. CDR3 bases: TGTGCCAGCAGTGTTTCCGGGACAGGGGAATGGCAGTACTTC.

The chain couples TRBV29-1 to TRBJ2-2, with 12 bases fitting TRBD1. Trimming cost V 5 bases and J 4 bases; bases outside gene matches: 8. The CDR3 spans 16 residues. CDR1 and CDR2 (germline): SQVTM, ANQGSEA. The DNA for the CDR3 is TGCAGCGTTTCAACACCGGGACAGGGGGCCACCGGGGAGCTGTTTTTT. It translates to CSVSTPGQGATGELFF.

The rearrangement joins TRBV7-2 to TRBJ1-2, with D possibly being TRBD1 (6 bases). Germline V gene data show CDR1 as SGHTA and CDR2 as FQGNSA. The length of the CDR3 is 14 residues. The V end was cut by 8 bases, the J end by 4 bases, with 17 bases between. CDR3 protein: CASGKGQLFYGYTF. The CDR3 DNA reads as TGTGCCAGCGGAAAAGGACAGTTATTCTATGGCTACACCTTC.

This clone was seen more than once but under ten times. This chain links TRBV19 with TRBJ1-5; 10 bases fit TRBD1. CDR1 and CDR2 (germline): LNHDA, SQIVND (reference sequence). The CDR3 has 12 residues. With 8 bases clipped from V and 6 bases from J, the junction kept 1 base outside the gene matches. DNA for the CDR3: TGTGCCAGTCGACAGGGGGCTCAGCCCCAGCATTTT. Its translation: CASRQGAQPQHF.

The rearrangement joins TRBV27 to TRBJ2-5; D is uncertain. The germline gives CDR1 MNHEY, CDR2 SMNVEV (reference sequence). The V end lost 3 bases, the J end lost 5 bases, and 13 bases lay between the germline ends. The CDR3 runs to 14 residues. The CDR3 region has the DNA TGTGCCAGCAGTTTTCTAACCAACCGGGAGACCCAGTACTTC. Protein: CASSFLTNRETQYF.

This rearrangement joins TRBV28 to TRBJ2-3; D possibly uses TRBD1 or TRBD2 (6 bases each). Between the trimmed V and J ends, which lost 6 bases and 2 bases, there was a span of 15 bases. CDR3 length equals 15 residues. The germline gives CDR1 MDHEN, CDR2 SYDVKM. The CDR3 nucleotides read TGTGCCAGCAGGAATGAGGGGGGCCCCACAGATACGCAGTATTTT. It codes for CASRNEGGPTDTQYF.

This chain connects TRBV5-1 to TRBJ2-1; TRBD2 matches 9 bases. CDR3 length: 15 amino acids. V dropped 3 bases and J dropped 6; count of bases not matched to a gene: 7. The germline gives CDR1 SGHRS, CDR2 YFSETQ. CDR3 sequence: CASSYGSGRLNEQFF. CDR3 in DNA: TGCGCCAGCAGCTACGGAAGCGGGAGGCTCAATGAGCAGTTCTTC.

The gene calls are TRBV7-2 and TRBJ2-2; 8 bases are a match to TRBD2. The V gene's germline CDR1 is SGHTA and CDR2 FQGNSA. The CDR3 covers 15 residues. The J segment lost 5 bases and the V segment lost 2 bases, leaving 4 bases of the junction unmatched. The CDR3 region is CASSLITSGTGELFF. The DNA for the CDR3 is TGTGCCAGCAGCTTAATCACTAGCGGAACCGGGGAGCTGTTTTTT.

The V and J genes are TRBV10-3 and TRBJ2-1; TRBD2 might be the D (6 bases). V dropped 7 bases and J dropped 9 bases, with 19 bases sitting between them. Per germline, CDR1 ENHRY and CDR2 SYGVKD. The CDR3 sequence is 14 residues long. The CDR3 spells CAINTAGGPGEQFF. CDR3 nucleotide sequence: TGTGCCATCAATACAGCGGGCGGACCGGGTGAGCAGTTCTTC.

The J gene is TRBJ1-2, the V gene TRBV18; tentatively, D is TRBD1 (5 bases). Trimming removed 3 bases from V and 3 bases from J, with 11 bases in between. This CDR3 spans 14 amino acids. Germline V CDR1 and CDR2: KGHSH, LQKENI. CDR3 coding DNA: TGTGCCAGCTCACCCGGGGCGAAGGACTATGGCTACACCTTC. This codes for CASSPGAKDYGYTF. Full variable domain (remainder filled in from reference TRBV18 and TRBJ1-2): NAGVMQNPRHLVRRRGQEARLRCSPMKGHSHVYWYRQLPEEGLKFMVYLQKENIIDESGMPKERFSAEFPKEGPSILRIQQVVRGDSAAYFCASSPGAKDYGYTFGSGTRLTVV.

The chain joins TRBV9 to TRBJ2-1, with no clear D. The V end lost 2 bases, the J end lost 3 bases, and 9 bases lay between the germline ends. This CDR3 contains 14 residues. CDR1 and CDR2 from the germline V gene are SGDLS and YYNGEE. CDR3 DNA sequence: TGTGCCAGCAGCGTTGAGCTTAACTACAATGAGCAGTTCTTC. Protein sequence: CASSVELNYNEQFF.